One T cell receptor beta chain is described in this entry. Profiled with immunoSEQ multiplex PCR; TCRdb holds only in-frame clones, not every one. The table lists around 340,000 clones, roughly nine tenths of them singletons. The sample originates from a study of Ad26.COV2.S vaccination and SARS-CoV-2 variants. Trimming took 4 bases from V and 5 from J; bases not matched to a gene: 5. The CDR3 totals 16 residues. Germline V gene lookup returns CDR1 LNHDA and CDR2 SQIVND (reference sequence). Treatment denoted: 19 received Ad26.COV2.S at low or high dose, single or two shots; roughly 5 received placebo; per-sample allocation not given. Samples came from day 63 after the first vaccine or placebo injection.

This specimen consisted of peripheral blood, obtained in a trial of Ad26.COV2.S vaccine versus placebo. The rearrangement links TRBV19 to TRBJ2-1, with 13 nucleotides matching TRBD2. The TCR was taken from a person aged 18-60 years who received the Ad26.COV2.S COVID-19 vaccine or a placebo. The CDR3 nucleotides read TGTGCCAGTAGTACGGGACTAGCGGGATCTCACAATGAGCAGTTCTTC. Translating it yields CASSTGLAGSHNEQFF.